These 11 T cell receptor beta chains came from one sample sequenced in a study of cytomegalovirus exposure and HLA in healthy donors. 13 Jbeta primers and 60 Vbeta primers were used for the PCR. Assay used: immunoSEQ multiplex PCR; TCRdb lists only in-frame clones, some missing. The table records around 150,000 clones, around 72% of them present only once. The specimen sequenced was PBMCs. The receptors shown here come from a man aged 50-60 years in good health and CMV-seropositive.

This rearrangement joins TRBV5-4 to TRBJ1-3; D not resolved. V lost 4 bases and J 7 bases, leaving 12 bases between the germline ends. The germline CDR1 and CDR2 sequences are SGHNT and YYREEE (reference sequence). This CDR3 comprises 13 residues. The CDR3 region has the DNA TGTGCCAGCAGCCAACTCCAGGCTAACACCATATATTTT. It codes for CASSQLQANTIYF.

In this sample, this clone turned up once. J is TRBJ2-6 and V is TRBV14; D unclear. Germline CDR1 SGHDN, CDR2 FVKESK. This CDR3 is 13 amino acids long. V was trimmed by 0 bases and J by 6 bases, leaving 3 bases between them. CDR3 amino acids: CASSQDVANVLTF. The CDR3 DNA reads as TGTGCCAGCAGCCAAGACGTGGCCAACGTCCTGACTTTC.

This clone appeared a single time. This chain links TRBV2 with TRBJ2-7; 7 nucleotides align to TRBD2. V lost 6 bases, J lost 3 bases, and 8 bases stayed unmatched. This CDR3 region has 14 residues. Germline-derived CDR1 and CDR2 are SNHLY and FYNNEI. The DNA of the CDR3 is TGTGCCAGCAGGCCGGCGGGAGTGGTCTACGAGCAGTACTTC. As protein: CASRPAGVVYEQYF.

As regards this clone: Compared with germline, one end of the junction differs, possibly owing to a read error. The genes are TRBV6-5 and TRBJ1-2; 7 bases map to TRBD1. The CDR3 sequence is 14 residues long. CDR1 is MNHEY, CDR2 SVGAGI, per germline. The DNA of the CDR3 is TGTGCCAGCAGTCACTCGACAGGGAGCTATGGCTACACCTTC. This sequence encodes CASSHSTGSYGYTF.

The gene calls are TRBV6-5 and TRBJ1-1; D is perhaps TRBD1 (5 bases). Germline loops: CDR1 MNHEY, CDR2 SVGAGI. The V and J ends lost 7 bases and 8 bases respectively, with 23 bases between them. The CDR3 contains 15 residues. The CDR3 DNA is TGTGCCAGCAAATTTAATGGGGCACCCGAGGAGGAAGCTTTCTTT. This codes for CASKFNGAPEEEAFF.

This clone occurred a few times. The J gene is TRBJ1-1, the V gene TRBV5-1, with D perhaps matching TRBD1 (5 bases). The V and J ends lost 4 bases and 4 bases respectively, with 14 bases between them. Germline values: CDR1 SGHRS, CDR2 YFSETQ. This CDR3 has 14 amino acids. The CDR3 loop reads CASSPGTGGTEAFF. DNA for the CDR3: TGCGCCAGCAGCCCAGGGACGGGAGGCACTGAAGCTTTCTTT.

This clone has only a few counts. Relative to the germline gene, one junction end is altered; a read error may explain this. The chain has TRBV29-1 and TRBJ1-5, with D uncertain. The CDR3 is 13 residues long. Germline CDR1 SQVTM, CDR2 ANQGSEA. This CDR3 is CSVKEGAGQPQHF. The CDR3 DNA sequence: TGCAGCGTTAAAGAGGGAGCAGGCCAGCCCCAGCATTTT.

The CDR3 region has the DNA TGTGCCAGCAGCGTAGATGGGGGCGGGAGGTTCAATGAGCAGTTCTTC. It encodes CASSVDGGGRFNEQFF. V usage is TRBV9 and J usage is TRBJ2-1, with 8 bases fitting TRBD2. The CDR3 totals 16 residues. Germline V gene data show CDR1 as SGDLS and CDR2 as YYNGEE. The J segment lost 6 bases and the V segment lost 0 bases, leaving 8 bases of the junction unmatched.

V gene TRBV19 combines with J gene TRBJ1-3; D is ambiguous. Germline V gene data show CDR1 as LNHDA and CDR2 as SQIVND (reference sequence). Trimming took off 5 bases at V and 2 bases at J, with 13 bases between the two ends. This CDR3 comprises 15 residues. The CDR3 DNA is TGTGCCAGTAGTGTCGGGGTCCAAACTGGAAACACCATATATTTT. This encodes CASSVGVQTGNTIYF.

This chain connects TRBV5-6 to TRBJ1-2; no clear D. The V end lost 4 bases, the J end lost 5 bases, and 15 bases lay between the germline ends. The germline CDR1 and CDR2 sequences are SGHDT and YYEEEE. The CDR3 sequence is 14 residues long. Written as DNA, the CDR3 is TGTGCCAGCAGCCCCGACGCGGCGGCATATGGCTACACCTTC. Encoded protein: CASSPDAAAYGYTF. The whole variable domain, remainder taken from reference TRBV5-6 and TRBJ1-2, is DAGVTQSPTHLIKTRGQQVTLRCSPKSGHDTVSWYQQALGQGPQFIFQYYEEEERQRGNFPDRFSGHQFPNYSSELNVNALLLGDSALYLCASSPDAAAYGYTFGSGTRLTVV.

The chain is built from TRBV5-1 and TRBJ1-1, with a possible D match to TRBD1 (5 bases). Trimming removed 2 bases from V and 4 bases from J, with 12 bases in between. Per the germline V gene, CDR1 is SGHRS and CDR2 is YFSETQ. The CDR3 sequence is 14 residues long. CDR3 in amino acids: CASSFGPGSTEAFF. The CDR3 nucleotides are TGCGCCAGCAGCTTCGGTCCAGGGTCCACTGAAGCTTTCTTT.